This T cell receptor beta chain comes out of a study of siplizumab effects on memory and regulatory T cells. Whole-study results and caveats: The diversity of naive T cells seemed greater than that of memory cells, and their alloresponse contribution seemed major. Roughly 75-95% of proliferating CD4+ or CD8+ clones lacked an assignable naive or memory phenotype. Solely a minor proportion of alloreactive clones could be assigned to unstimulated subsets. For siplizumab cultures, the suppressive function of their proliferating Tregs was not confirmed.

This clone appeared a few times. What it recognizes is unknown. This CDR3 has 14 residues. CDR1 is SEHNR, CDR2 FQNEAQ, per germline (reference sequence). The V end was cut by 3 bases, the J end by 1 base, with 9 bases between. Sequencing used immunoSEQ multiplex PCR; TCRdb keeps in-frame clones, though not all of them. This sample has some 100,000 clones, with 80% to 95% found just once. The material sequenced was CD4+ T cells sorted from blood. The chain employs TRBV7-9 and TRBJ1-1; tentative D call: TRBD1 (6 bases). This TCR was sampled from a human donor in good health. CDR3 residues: CASSLGGPNTEAFF. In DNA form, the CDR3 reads TGTGCCAGCAGCTTGGGGGGCCCGAACACTGAAGCTTTCTTT.